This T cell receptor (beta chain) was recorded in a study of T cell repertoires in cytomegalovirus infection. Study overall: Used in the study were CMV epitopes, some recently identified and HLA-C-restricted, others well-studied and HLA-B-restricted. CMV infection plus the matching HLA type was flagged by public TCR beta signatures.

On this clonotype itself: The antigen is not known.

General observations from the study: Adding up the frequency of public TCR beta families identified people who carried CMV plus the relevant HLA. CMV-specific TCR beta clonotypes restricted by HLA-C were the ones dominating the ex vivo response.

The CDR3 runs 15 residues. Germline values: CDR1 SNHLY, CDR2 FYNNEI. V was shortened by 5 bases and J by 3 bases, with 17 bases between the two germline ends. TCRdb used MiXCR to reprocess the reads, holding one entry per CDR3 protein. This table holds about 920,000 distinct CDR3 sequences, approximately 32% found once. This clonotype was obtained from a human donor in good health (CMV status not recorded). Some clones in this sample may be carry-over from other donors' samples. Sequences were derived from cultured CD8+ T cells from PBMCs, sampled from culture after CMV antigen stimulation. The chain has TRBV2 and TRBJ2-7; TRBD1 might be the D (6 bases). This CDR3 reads CASSTGTATDYEQYF. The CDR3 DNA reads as TGTGCCAGCAGTACAGGGACCGCTACTGACTACGAGCAGTACTTC.